This TCR beta chain was observed in a study of cytomegalovirus exposure and HLA in healthy donors. Overall study context: Among roughly 180 million T cells, an earlier analysis found about 100 million unique TCR beta sequences.

The PCR was carried out with 60 Vbeta primers and 13 Jbeta primers. Clones were read by immunoSEQ multiplex PCR, and TCRdb kept only the in-frame ones, dropping some. This table has over 150,000 clones, more than 60% appearing once. Study findings and constraints: Some V segments, TRBV6-2 and TRBV6-3 among them, were indistinguishable and were therefore excluded.

Germline CDR1 SGHAT, CDR2 FQNNGV. V shed 4 bases, J shed 9 bases, and the junction held 10 bases outside the gene matches. The CDR3 contains 15 residues. Note on this clone: What it binds is not known.

The chain uses TRBV11-2 and TRBJ2-3; the match to TRBD1 covers 10 bases. The clonotype originates from a woman aged 45 to 65 in good health and CMV-seropositive. The sequenced sample was PBMCs. This chain's CDR3 is CASSSGTGAGLTQYF. CDR3 DNA sequence: TGTGCCAGCAGCTCCGGGACAGGGGCCGGGTTGACGCAGTATTTT.